This TCR beta chain was found in a study of blood T cell repertoires in COVID-19. The wider study: Specimens from acute and convalescent COVID-19 originated in the United States, Italy and Spain. Sources were T cells, B-cell-depleted T cells, or PBMCs; the material itself was cDNA or gDNA.

Between the trimmed V and J ends, which lost 7 bases and 3 bases, there was a span of 12 bases. CDR1 and CDR2 from the germline V gene are LNHDA and SQIVND (reference sequence). This CDR3 comprises 13 residues. Participants' reported clinical history set cohort assignment. This clone was seen just once. As handled by the study authors: From reference gene primer amplification, estimates of nucleated cell counts were derived. Using immunoSEQ multiplex PCR, the repertoire was profiled, and TCRdb retains in-frame clones only, with some absent. V and J calls plus clone size are reproduced from that table; the DNA served to infer D and trimming. This sample carries roughly 260,000 clones, about 87% of them seen once, and the ten largest clones take 2.5% to 3%.

The sequenced material came from PBMCs or T cells enriched from blood (not recorded which). The source of this sequence is a woman younger than 45 with acute COVID-19. The chain recombines TRBV19 with TRBJ1-1; possibly TRBD1 for D (6 bases). Here the CDR3 reads CASIPQGYTEAFF. In nucleotides, the CDR3 is TGTGCCAGTATCCCTCAGGGGTACACTGAAGCTTTCTTT.